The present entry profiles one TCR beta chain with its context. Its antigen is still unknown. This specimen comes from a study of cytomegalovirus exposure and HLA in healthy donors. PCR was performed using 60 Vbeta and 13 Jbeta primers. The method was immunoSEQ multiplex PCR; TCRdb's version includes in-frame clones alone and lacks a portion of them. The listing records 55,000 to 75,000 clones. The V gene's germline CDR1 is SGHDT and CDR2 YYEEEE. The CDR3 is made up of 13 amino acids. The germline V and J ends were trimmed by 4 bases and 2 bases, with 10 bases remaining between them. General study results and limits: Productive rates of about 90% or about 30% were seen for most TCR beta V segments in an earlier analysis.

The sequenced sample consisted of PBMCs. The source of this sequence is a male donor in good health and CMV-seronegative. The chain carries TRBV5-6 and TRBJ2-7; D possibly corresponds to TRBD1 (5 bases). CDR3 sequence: CASSRKGAYEQYF. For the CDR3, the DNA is TGTGCCAGCAGCCGAAAAGGGGCCTACGAGCAGTACTTC.